The rows below give T cell receptor beta chains drawn from one sample of a study of blood T cell repertoires in COVID-19. Clones were sequenced by immunoSEQ multiplex PCR, and TCRdb holds only the in-frame ones, with some missing. The sample contains about 250,000 clones, around nine tenths of which appear only once. Sequencing input: peripheral blood. Receptors were obtained from a woman aged 40-49 years who had recovered from COVID-19. Both conserved end residues are part of each CDR3. Fields, in order: CDR3 length, J gene, V gene, CDR3 protein.

length: 12; J: TRBJ1-5; V: TRBV28; CDR3: CASTTSNQPQHF
length: 14; J: TRBJ1-1; V: TRBV4-3; CDR3: CASSQRDRGTEAFF
length: 16; J: TRBJ2-3; V: TRBV3-1/TRBV3-2; CDR3: CASRRLGTGYTDTQYF
length: 16; J: TRBJ2-2; V: TRBV19; CDR3: CATKTRTAVSTGELFF
length: 13; J: TRBJ2-5; V: TRBV2; CDR3: CASSGGLVETQYF
length: 16; J: TRBJ2-4; V: TRBV19; CDR3: CASSLRDSLAKNIQYF
length: 15; J: TRBJ2-3; V: TRBV18; CDR3: CASSPSGASTDTQYF
length: 13; J: TRBJ1-1; V: TRBV30; CDR3: CAWTRQLNTEAFF
length: 14; J: TRBJ1-2; V: TRBV5-1; CDR3: CASSFDGLNYGYTF
length: 14; J: TRBJ2-7; V: TRBV5-1; CDR3: CASSLTSGSYEQYF
length: 15; J: TRBJ1-2; V: TRBV27; CDR3: CASSSTDRARYGYTF
length: 14; J: TRBJ2-2; V: TRBV19; CDR3: CASSTRAGAGELFF
length: 15; J: TRBJ2-5; V: TRBV4-1; CDR3: CASSQVASGGGTQYF
length: 14; J: TRBJ2-7; V: TRBV27; CDR3: CASSPRVGSYEQYF
length: 14; J: TRBJ2-2; V: TRBV6-1; CDR3: CASSPRGYTGELFF
length: 13; J: TRBJ1-3; V: TRBV28; CDR3: CASIQPAGNTIYF
length: 13; J: TRBJ2-7; V: TRBV6-5; CDR3: CASRMGSSYEQYF
length: 13; J: TRBJ2-5; V: TRBV30; CDR3: CAWKRGGQETQYF
length: 15; J: TRBJ2-7; V: TRBV14; CDR3: CASSQEFGLPTKQYF
length: 17; J: TRBJ2-1; V: TRBV3-1/TRBV3-2; CDR3: CASSQGRGGLAEGEQFF
length: 13; J: TRBJ2-7; V: TRBV5-1; CDR3: CASSLLRGYEQYF
length: 14; J: TRBJ2-7; V: TRBV7-2; CDR3: CASSLPGYSYEQYF
length: 15; J: TRBJ2-5; V: TRBV7-2; CDR3: CASSLGGGLQETQYF
length: 11; J: TRBJ2-7; V: TRBV28; CDR3: CASSLSREQYF
length: 15; J: TRBJ1-5; V: TRBV10-2; CDR3: CASRTGQGINQPQHF
length: 16; J: TRBJ1-2; V: TRBV4-3; CDR3: CASSQSTTRTNYGYTF
length: 14; J: TRBJ1-3; V: TRBV2; CDR3: CASSRDRAGNTIYF
length: 14; J: TRBJ2-4; V: TRBV30; CDR3: CAAGTKLAKNIQYF
length: 16; J: TRBJ2-3; V: TRBV10-3; CDR3: CAISESVAGGPDTQYF
length: 16; J: TRBJ2-5; V: TRBV6-1; CDR3: CASSDLIAGGQETQYF
length: 13; J: TRBJ2-7; V: TRBV29-1; CDR3: CSVDEGATSEQYF
length: 15; J: TRBJ2-1; V: TRBV7-2; CDR3: CASSFRGGALGEQFF
length: 15; J: TRBJ1-2; V: TRBV19; CDR3: CASSTAWDRAYGYTF
length: 16; J: TRBJ2-7; V: TRBV28; CDR3: CASSLPGQGGSYEQYF
length: 16; J: TRBJ2-1; V: TRBV28; CDR3: CASSSQTGGGADEQFF
length: 13; J: TRBJ1-5; V: TRBV5-5; CDR3: CASSFRGGQPQHF
length: 16; J: TRBJ1-5; V: TRBV28; CDR3: CASSLSGQGAFQPQHF
length: 18; J: TRBJ2-3; V: TRBV13; CDR3: CASSPGLAGEPSTDTQYF
length: 13; J: TRBJ1-2; V: TRBV2; CDR3: CASSGRGNEGYTF
length: 16; J: TRBJ2-2; V: TRBV24-1; CDR3: CATSDAGTGDTGELFF
length: 14; J: TRBJ1-3; V: TRBV7-6; CDR3: CASSPGTGRNTIYF
length: 15; J: TRBJ2-5; V: TRBV5-1; CDR3: CASKGLAGTQETQYF
length: 15; J: TRBJ1-1; V: TRBV27; CDR3: CASSSPGVQNTEAFF
length: 17; J: TRBJ1-5; V: TRBV4-2; CDR3: CASSQEVSAGWDQPQHF
length: 15; J: TRBJ2-5; V: TRBV6-6; CDR3: CASSYGGGRRETQYF
length: 12; J: TRBJ2-7; V: TRBV12-3/TRBV12-4; CDR3: CASSLLSYEQYF
length: 16; J: TRBJ1-2; V: TRBV15; CDR3: CATSRGDRGSDYGYTF
length: 15; J: TRBJ2-7; V: TRBV5-1; CDR3: CASSPAGTGAYEQYF